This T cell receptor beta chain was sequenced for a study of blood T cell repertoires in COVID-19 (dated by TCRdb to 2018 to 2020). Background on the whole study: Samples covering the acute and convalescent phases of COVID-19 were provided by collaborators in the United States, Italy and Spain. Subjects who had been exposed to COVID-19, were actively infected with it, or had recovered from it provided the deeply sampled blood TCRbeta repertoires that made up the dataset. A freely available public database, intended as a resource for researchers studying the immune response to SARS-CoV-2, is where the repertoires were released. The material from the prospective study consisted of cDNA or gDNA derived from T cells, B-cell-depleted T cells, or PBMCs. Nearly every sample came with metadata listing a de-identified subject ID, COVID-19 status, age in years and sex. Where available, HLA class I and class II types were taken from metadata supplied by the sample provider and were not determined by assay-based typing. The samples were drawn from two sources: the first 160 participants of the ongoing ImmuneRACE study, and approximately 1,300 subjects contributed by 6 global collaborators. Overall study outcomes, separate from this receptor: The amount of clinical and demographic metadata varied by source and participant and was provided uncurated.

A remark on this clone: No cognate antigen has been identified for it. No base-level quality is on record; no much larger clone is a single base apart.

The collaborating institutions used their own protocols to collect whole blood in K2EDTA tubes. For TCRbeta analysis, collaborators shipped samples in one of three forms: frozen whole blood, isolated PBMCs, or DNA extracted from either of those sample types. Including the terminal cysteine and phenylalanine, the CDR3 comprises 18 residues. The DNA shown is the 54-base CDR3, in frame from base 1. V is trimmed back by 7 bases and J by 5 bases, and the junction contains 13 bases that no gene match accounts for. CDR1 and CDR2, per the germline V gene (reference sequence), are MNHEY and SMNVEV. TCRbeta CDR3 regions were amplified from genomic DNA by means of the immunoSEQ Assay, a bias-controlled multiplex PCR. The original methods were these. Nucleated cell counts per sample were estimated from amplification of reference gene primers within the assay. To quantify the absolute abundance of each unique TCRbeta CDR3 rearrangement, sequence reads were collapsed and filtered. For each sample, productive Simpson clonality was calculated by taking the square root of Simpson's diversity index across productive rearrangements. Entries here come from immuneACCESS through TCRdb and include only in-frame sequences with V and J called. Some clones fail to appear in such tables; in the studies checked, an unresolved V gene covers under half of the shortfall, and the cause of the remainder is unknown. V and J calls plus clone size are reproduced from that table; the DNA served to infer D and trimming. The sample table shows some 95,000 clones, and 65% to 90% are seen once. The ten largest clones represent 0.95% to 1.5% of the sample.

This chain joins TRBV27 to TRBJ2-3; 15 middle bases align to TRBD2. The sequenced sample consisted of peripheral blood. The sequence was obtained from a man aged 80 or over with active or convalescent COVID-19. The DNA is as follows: TGTGCCAGCACCGCAAGGACTAGCGGGAGGGTATCCCAAGATACGCAGTATTTT. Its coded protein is CASTARTSGRVSQDTQYF.